This T cell receptor (beta chain) was sequenced during a study of PD-L1 blockade in urothelial cancer. Profiled with immunoSEQ multiplex PCR; TCRdb holds only in-frame clones, not every one. The sample shows approximately 67,000 clones, roughly 86% of them seen only once. Trimming cost V 0 bases and J 1 base, with 7 bases left between them. Germline V CDR1 and CDR2: SGHRS, YFSETQ. The CDR3 has 14 amino acids. Time point described: pretreatment peripheral blood. The TCR comes from a man aged 55 to 70 with urothelial cancer. Specimen: PBMCs, collected around atezolizumab (anti-PD-L1) treatment. The genes are TRBV5-1 and TRBJ1-1; a weak D match, TRBD1 (6 bases). In DNA, the CDR3 is TGCGCCAGCAGCTTGGGCAGGGGGAACACTGAAGCTTTCTTT. It specifies CASSLGRGNTEAFF. Based on the CDR3 plus reference TRBV5-1 and TRBJ1-1, the full variable domain is KAGVTQTPRYLIKTRGQQVTLSCSPISGHRSVSWYQQTPGQGLQFLFEYFSETQRNKGNFPGRFSGRQFSNSRSEMNVSTLELGDSALYLCASSLGRGNTEAFFGQGTRLTVV.